This T cell receptor (beta chain) is drawn from a study of shared clonotypes between healthy human individuals. Donors included only healthy HIV-negative adults lacking recent acute infections or vaccinations. With 4 bases clipped from V and 4 bases from J, the junction kept 6 bases outside the gene matches. The CDR3 totals 14 residues. Germline V CDR1 and CDR2: SGHNT, YYREEE (reference sequence). Overall study results and limits: The researchers took only blood, and tissue repertoires probably look different. Donors were few, which limited the genetic and exposure-history diversity represented.

Each subset's genomic DNA was shared equally among a number of immunoSEQ plates. TCRdb's copy holds only in-frame clones and misses some; the assay was immunoSEQ multiplex PCR. The sample consists of over a million clones, more than 95% of them appearing once. On this clone: Its target is unknown. At the DNA level, this CDR3 is encoded by other sequences in the same sample as well.

Sequenced material: naive CD4+ T cells sorted from blood. The subset was: CD45RA+ positively selected. This sequence was found in a man aged 25 to 45 in good health. The chain joins TRBV5-4 to TRBJ2-7; 9 bases are a match to TRBD1. CDR3 sequence reads: CASSRAGTGYEQYF. The CDR3 nucleotides read TGTGCCAGCAGCCGAGCCGGGACAGGGTACGAGCAGTACTTC.